The clone carrying this T cell receptor beta chain was found many times. These data are taken from a study of regulatory T cells in long-lasting Graves disease. In germline, CDR1 is MNHEY, CDR2 SMNVEV (reference sequence). The CDR3 is made up of 15 amino acids. V lost 6 bases to trimming and J lost 2 bases; unmatched junction nucleotides: 6. Arm-PCR of CDR3 regions with iRepertoire HTBI primers generated TCR beta libraries. TCRdb called the multiplex PCR reads again in MiXCR, with one record for every CDR3 protein. The repertoire holds roughly 350,000 distinct CDR3 sequences, 15% to 20% seen once, with 20% to 25% in the top ten. Time point noted: newly diagnosed GD, antithyroid drugs for less than 3 months. PBMC RNA served as the TCR library source. These data were also reused for a study on T cells in Graves' hyperthyroidism and ophthalmopathy. That investigation notes: Ophthalmopathy got predicted by the model a median about six months before its onset.

The receptor was isolated from a woman aged 18-35 years with Graves disease. V is TRBV27 and J is TRBJ2-2, with 7 bases identical to TRBD1. Sequenced here: peripheral blood mononuclear cells (PBMCs), sampled at new diagnosis, from a patient treated with antithyroid drugs. The CDR3: CASRMGQTNTGELFF. As DNA, the CDR3 is TGTGCCAGCAGAATGGGACAGACAAACACCGGGGAGCTGTTTTTT.